Listed here are 10 T cell receptor beta chains from one sample, sequenced in a study of blood T cell repertoires in COVID-19. The method was immunoSEQ multiplex PCR; TCRdb's version includes in-frame clones alone and lacks a portion of them. The sample includes over 250,000 clones, roughly 86% of them seen just once. Sequencing used PBMCs or T cells enriched from blood (not recorded which). These receptor sequences come from a woman aged 25-40 years who had recovered from COVID-19.

This clone has only a few counts. The chain joins TRBV27 to TRBJ2-1; 12 nucleotides match TRBD1. The CDR3 has 16 amino acids. The germline V gene encodes CDR1 MNHEY and CDR2 SMNVEV (reference sequence). The ends lost 3 bases at V and 7 bases at J; junction bases unmatched: 7. CDR3 DNA sequence: TGTGCCAGCAGTTTTATAGTGGGACAGGGGGCGAATGAGCAGTTCTTC. Translated: CASSFIVGQGANEQFF.

This clone occurred once. This chain joins TRBV10-3 and TRBJ2-1, with TRBD2 identical over 10 bases. The J segment lost 4 bases and the V segment lost 11 bases, leaving 17 bases of the junction unmatched. CDR3 size: 17 residues. Germline values: CDR1 ENHRY, CDR2 SYGVKD. The CDR3 sequence is CAPHPPSGGDPYNEQFF. CDR3 bases: TGTGCCCCCCATCCCCCTAGCGGGGGAGACCCTTACAATGAGCAGTTCTTC.

As to this clone: Other DNA sequences in this specimen translate into the identical CDR3. V is TRBV18 and J is TRBJ2-1; TRBD2 might be the D (5 bases). V was cut by 6 bases and J by 3 bases, with 15 bases left in between. The CDR3 loop spans 15 amino acids. Per germline, CDR1 KGHSH and CDR2 LQKENI. CDR3 protein: CASSPNGGSYNEQFF. In nucleotides, the CDR3 is TGTGCCAGCTCTCCGAACGGAGGCAGCTACAATGAGCAGTTCTTC.

The rearrangement links TRBV9 to TRBJ2-2; tentative D call: TRBD2 (5 bases). This CDR3 has 14 amino acids. Germline-derived CDR1 and CDR2 are SGDLS and YYNGEE. Trimming took off 0 bases at V and 10 bases at J, with 13 bases between the two ends. The DNA for the CDR3 is TGTGCCAGCAGCGTAGGACTAAAACCGGCGGAGCTGTTTTTT. It encodes CASSVGLKPAELFF.

The chain is built from TRBV7-9 and TRBJ1-5; a weak D match, TRBD1 (6 bases). V lost 5 bases and J 7 bases, leaving 15 bases between the germline ends. Germline V gene lookup returns CDR1 SEHNR and CDR2 FQNEAQ (reference sequence). CDR3 size: 14 residues. The CDR3 loop is CASSHGGEFQPQHF. The CDR3 coding sequence is TGTGCCAGCAGCCATGGGGGCGAATTCCAGCCCCAGCATTTT.

The chain joins TRBV18 to TRBJ1-5; TRBD1 agrees at 7 bases. The V and J ends lost 3 bases and 9 bases, in that order; junction bases with no gene match: 14. Germline-derived CDR1 and CDR2 are KGHSH and LQKENI. The CDR3 is made up of 16 amino acids. The CDR3 reads CASSPLDTGAGRPQHF. The CDR3 DNA is TGTGCCAGCTCACCTCTGGATACAGGGGCCGGCCGGCCCCAGCATTTT. Drawing the rest from reference TRBV18 and TRBJ1-5, the complete variable domain is NAGVMQNPRHLVRRRGQEARLRCSPMKGHSHVYWYRQLPEEGLKFMVYLQKENIIDESGMPKERFSAEFPKEGPSILRIQQVVRGDSAAYFCASSPLDTGAGRPQHFGDGTRLSIL.

This clone showed up just once. V and J are TRBV27 and TRBJ2-2, with 12 bases identical to TRBD2. Germline CDR1 reads MNHEY; CDR2 reads SMNVEV (reference sequence). Trimming removed 6 bases from V and 8 bases from J; junction bases left unmatched: 7. The CDR3 consists of 15 residues. The CDR3 coding sequence is TGTGCCAGCAGCCAAACACTAGCGGGAGGAGGGGAGCTGTTTTTT. This translates into CASSQTLAGGGELFF.

The rearrangement links TRBV19 to TRBJ1-3; maybe TRBD1 (5 bases). Trimming cost V 3 bases and J 4 bases, with 10 bases left between them. CDR1 and CDR2 (germline): LNHDA, SQIVND (reference sequence). The CDR3 extends over 14 amino acids. Here the CDR3 reads CASSIGGNGNTIYF. The CDR3 nucleotides are TGTGCCAGTAGTATCGGGGGGAACGGAAACACCATATATTTT.

In DNA form, the CDR3 reads TGTGCCAGCAGCTCAACCGGGACAGGGAAGGGTAACTATGGCTACACCTTC. As protein: CASSSTGTGKGNYGYTF. J is TRBJ1-2 and V is TRBV11-3; 9 nucleotides agree with TRBD1. The CDR3 length is 17 residues. The junction had 10 bases not matched to a gene; V was cut back by 4 bases and J by 1 base. CDR1 is SGHNT, CDR2 YENEEA, per germline.

The chain combines TRBV28 with TRBJ1-2, with TRBD1 as a possible D gene (5 bases). V gave up 5 bases and J gave up 4 bases, with 14 bases separating them. Germline V CDR1 and CDR2: MDHEN, SYDVKM. There are 14 residues in the CDR3. The CDR3 nucleotides are TGTGCCAGCAGTCAAACGGGACTCCGCTATGGCTACACCTTC. Its translation: CASSQTGLRYGYTF.